This is a list of T cell receptor beta chains from one sample in a study of control samples from healthy donors and cancer patients. TCRdb keeps only in-frame clones here, not all; method: immunoSEQ multiplex PCR. The sample yields approximately 100,000 clones, roughly 92% seen once. The sample taken for sequencing was blood. The receptor source for this set is a human donor in good health. The donor label of this sample is uncertain. The CDR3 runs from the conserved cysteine through the conserved F or W. D genes are given only for firm matches. Clone size is given for some rows only: seen once, a few or many times, or a class if the clone is expanded.

TRBV7-9	-	-	TRBJ2-1	CASSLWGGEQFF	TGTGCCAGCAGCTTATGGGGCGGAGAGCAGTTCTTC
TRBV5-1	TRBD1	-	TRBJ1-1	CASSLVRGQGEAFF	TGCGCCAGCAGCTTGGTCCGAGGACAGGGCGAAGCTTTCTTT
TRBV5-1	TRBD1	-	TRBJ2-5	CASSAELSGQETQYF	TGCGCCAGCAGCGCAGAATTGTCGGGACAGGAGACCCAGTACTTC
TRBV6-2/TRBV6-3	-	-	TRBJ1-5	CASSLSPRQGNQPQHF	TGTGCCAGCAGTCTCTCTCCTCGACAGGGCAATCAGCCCCAGCATTTT
TRBV30	-	-	TRBJ2-5	CAWSGASLETQYF	TGTGCCTGGAGTGGAGCTAGTTTGGAGACCCAGTACTTC
TRBV27	-	-	TRBJ2-4	CASSPMGLGDIQYF	TGTGCCAGCAGTCCGATGGGTCTGGGGGACATTCAGTACTTC
TRBV6-5	TRBD1	-	TRBJ2-2	CAGGTGGTGELFF	TGTGCCGGAGGGACAGGGGGAACCGGGGAGCTGTTTTTT
TRBV3-1/TRBV3-2	TRBD1	-	TRBJ2-7	CASSPGTGIYEQYF	TGTGCCAGCAGCCCCGGGACAGGGATTTACGAGCAGTACTTC
TRBV6-5	-	-	TRBJ1-2	CASSPLGGGYTF	TGTGCCAGCAGTCCCCTCGGGGGAGGCTACACCTTC
TRBV5-1	-	-	TRBJ1-1	CASSPPEGPTEAFF	TGCGCCAGCAGCCCCCCGGAAGGGCCAACTGAAGCTTTCTTT
TRBV15	-	-	TRBJ2-6	CATGPGANVLTF	TGTGCCACCGGCCCTGGGGCCAACGTCCTGACTTTC
TRBV5-1	-	once	TRBJ1-3	CASSSQGGSGNTIYF	TGCGCCAGCAGCTCACAGGGAGGATCCGGAAACACCATATATTTT
TRBV11-1	TRBD1	-	TRBJ2-3	CASSINRGAADTQYF	TGTGCCAGCAGCATTAACAGGGGGGCAGCAGATACGCAGTATTTT
TRBV3-1/TRBV3-2	-	-	TRBJ1-2	CASSQGPWQGASNYGYTF	TGTGCCAGCAGCCAAGGGCCCTGGCAGGGCGCCTCTAACTATGGCTACACCTTC
TRBV2	-	-	TRBJ1-5	CASSLTRSLYQPQHF	TGTGCCAGCAGTCTAACAAGATCCTTGTATCAGCCCCAGCATTTT
TRBV11-2	-	-	TRBJ1-3	CASSPAGGNTIYF	TGTGCCAGCAGCCCCGCGGGTGGAAACACCATATATTTT
TRBV19	-	-	TRBJ2-5	CASRQGGQETQYF	TGTGCCAGTAGACAGGGAGGTCAAGAGACCCAGTACTTC
TRBV14	-	-	TRBJ1-1	CASSHTSGRNTEAFF	TGTGCCAGCAGCCACACTTCGGGGCGGAACACTGAAGCTTTCTTT
TRBV6-5	TRBD1	-	TRBJ2-7	CASDLGQGRYEQYF	TGTGCCAGCGACCTAGGACAGGGGAGATACGAGCAGTACTTC
TRBV6-1	-	once	TRBJ1-1	CASSDPALTEAFF	TGTGCCAGCAGTGATCCCGCGCTGACTGAAGCTTTCTTT
TRBV19	TRBD1	-	TRBJ1-2	CASSILPGQGSGYTF	TGTGCCAGTAGTATACTGCCGGGACAGGGCTCTGGCTACACCTTC
TRBV27	TRBD1	-	TRBJ1-5	CASSDWGQGRNQPQHF	TGTGCCAGCAGTGATTGGGGACAGGGAAGGAATCAGCCCCAGCATTTT
TRBV19	TRBD1	once	TRBJ1-5	CASSIRQGLYSNQPQHF	TGTGCCAGTAGTATACGACAGGGTCTTTATAGCAATCAGCCCCAGCATTTT
TRBV4-1	TRBD1	-	TRBJ1-2	CASSQEDRVYTF	TGCGCCAGCAGCCAAGAGGACAGGGTCTACACCTTC
TRBV27	TRBD1	once	TRBJ2-5	CASSSGTGQYF	TGTGCCAGCAGTTCCGGGACAGGGCAGTACTTC
TRBV7-2	TRBD1	-	TRBJ1-2	CASSWTGGNYGYTF	TGTGCCAGCAGCTGGACAGGGGGGAACTATGGCTACACCTTC